This TCR beta chain was sequenced during a study of T-cell reconstitution after alpha-beta-depleted transplantation in children. Unique molecular identifiers were incorporated when the TCRbeta library was constructed. TCRdb called the PCR reads again in MiXCR, with one record for every CDR3 protein. This table holds over 400,000 distinct CDR3 sequences, approximately 13% found once. This clonotype showed up just a few times. Here the sequenced sample was PBMCs from the stem cell graft donor, taken from the stem cell graft. The clonotype was recovered from a human donor who donated a stem cell graft to a child with combined immunodeficiency.

CDR3 DNA sequence: TGCGCCAGCAGCTTGGCCTACGGAACCTACGAGCAGTACTTC. As protein: CASSLAYGTYEQYF. The chain couples TRBV5-1 to TRBJ2-7; D is ambiguous. V dropped 0 bases and J dropped 2 bases, with 9 bases sitting between them. The V gene's germline CDR1 is SGHRS and CDR2 YFSETQ. The CDR3 consists of 14 residues.